These 6 T cell receptor beta chains originate from one sample sequenced in a study of T cells in Graves' hyperthyroidism and ophthalmopathy. Amplified regions were TCR beta CDR3 sequences from RNA transcripts. An initial round of RT-PCR targeting the TCR CDR3 relied on the HTBI primer set. From the multiplex PCR reads, TCRdb called clonotypes with MiXCR, one entry per CDR3 protein. The table includes 350,000 or so distinct CDR3 sequences, around 23% detected once. Material: blood. The receptors shown here come from a woman aged 45-60 years with Graves' hyperthyroidism.

The rearrangement uses TRBV2 and TRBJ2-5, with D possibly TRBD2 on 6 matching bases. V lost 6 bases to trimming and J lost 4 bases, with 18 bases between them. This CDR3 is 15 amino acids long. Germline assignment: CDR1 SNHLY and CDR2 FYNNEI. CDR3: CASSLREAVGETQYF. The DNA of the CDR3 is TGTGCCAGCAGCCTCAGGGAGGCTGTCGGAGAGACCCAGTACTTC. Filled out from reference TRBV2 and TRBJ2-5, the complete variable domain reads EPEVTQTPSHQVTQMGQEVILRCVPISNHLYFYWYRQILGQKVEFLVSFYNNEISEKSEIFDDQFSVERPDGSNFTLKIRSTKLEDSAMYFCASSLREAVGETQYFGPGTRLLVL.

The chain is built from TRBV10-3 and TRBJ1-5; 9 bases are shared with TRBD1. CDR3 length: 15 residues. Trimming at V came to 0 bases and at J to 4 bases, leaving 1 base not matched to a gene. Germline CDR1 reads ENHRY; CDR2 reads SYGVKD. The DNA for the CDR3 is TGTGCCATCAGTGAGTCGGACAGGGGTAATCAGCCCCAGCATTTT. This encodes CAISESDRGNQPQHF.

Concerning this clonotype: This may be a read error: a much more frequent sequence differs by one nucleotide. CDR3 sequence reads: CASRQIEGSEQYF. Written as DNA, the CDR3 is TGCGCCAGCAGACAGATAGAAGGGAGCGAGCAGTACTTC. J is TRBJ2-7 and V is TRBV5-1; perhaps TRBD2 as D (5 bases). This CDR3 has 13 residues. The germline V gene has CDR1 SGHRS and CDR2 YFSETQ. Trimming pared 5 bases from V and 6 bases from J, leaving 15 bases between.

This clonotype came up many times. This chain uses TRBV7-9 with TRBJ2-1, with 12 bases matching TRBD2. CDR1 and CDR2 (germline): SEHNR, FQNEAQ (reference sequence). Trimming cost V 3 bases and J 7 bases; bases outside gene matches: 4. The CDR3 totals 15 residues. The CDR3 DNA follows: TGTGCCAGCAGCTTGGGACTAGCGGGTTCTAATGAGCAGTTCTTC. It encodes CASSLGLAGSNEQFF.

The gene calls are TRBV7-2 and TRBJ1-1; D call uncertain. The CDR3 consists of 13 residues. Germline V gene sequence: CDR1 SGHTA, CDR2 FQGNSA. V lost 5 bases, J lost 1 base, and 8 bases lay in between. The chain's CDR3 is CASSDQANTEAFF. The CDR3 nucleotides are TGTGCCAGCAGCGATCAAGCGAACACTGAAGCTTTCTTT.

This clonotype came up many times. The CDR3 loop is CASSPGQMNTEAFF. CDR3 bases: TGTGCCAGCTCACCAGGGCAGATGAACACTGAAGCTTTCTTT. The chain recombines TRBV18 with TRBJ1-1; D unresolved. The CDR3 is 14 amino acids. Germline V lookup: CDR1 KGHSH, CDR2 LQKENI. Trimming removed 2 bases from V and 0 bases from J, with 7 bases in between.